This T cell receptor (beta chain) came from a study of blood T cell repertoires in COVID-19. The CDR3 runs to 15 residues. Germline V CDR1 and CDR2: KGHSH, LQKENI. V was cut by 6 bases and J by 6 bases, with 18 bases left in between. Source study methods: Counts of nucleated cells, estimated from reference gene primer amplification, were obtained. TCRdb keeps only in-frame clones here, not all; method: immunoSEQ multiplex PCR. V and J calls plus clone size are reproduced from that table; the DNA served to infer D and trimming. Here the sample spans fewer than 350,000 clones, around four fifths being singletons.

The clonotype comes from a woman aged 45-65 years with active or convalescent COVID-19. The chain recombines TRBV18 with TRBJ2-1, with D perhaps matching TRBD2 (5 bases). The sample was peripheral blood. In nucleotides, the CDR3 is TGTGCCAGCTCCCAAGTGGTAGCGCAAATCAATGAGCAGTTCTTC. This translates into CASSQVVAQINEQFF. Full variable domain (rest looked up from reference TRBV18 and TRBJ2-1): NAGVMQNPRHLVRRRGQEARLRCSPMKGHSHVYWYRQLPEEGLKFMVYLQKENIIDESGMPKERFSAEFPKEGPSILRIQQVVRGDSAAYFCASSQVVAQINEQFFGPGTRLTVL.